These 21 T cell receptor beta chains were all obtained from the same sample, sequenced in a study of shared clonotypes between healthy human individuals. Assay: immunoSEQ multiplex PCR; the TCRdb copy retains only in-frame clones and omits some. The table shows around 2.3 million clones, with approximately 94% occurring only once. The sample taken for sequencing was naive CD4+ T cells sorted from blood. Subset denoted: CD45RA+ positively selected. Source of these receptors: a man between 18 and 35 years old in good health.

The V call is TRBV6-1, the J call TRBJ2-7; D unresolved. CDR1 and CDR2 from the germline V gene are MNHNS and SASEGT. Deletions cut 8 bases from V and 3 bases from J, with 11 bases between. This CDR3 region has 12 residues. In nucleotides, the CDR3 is TGTGCCAGCCGTTGGCAGAACTACGAGCAGTACTTC. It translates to CASRWQNYEQYF.

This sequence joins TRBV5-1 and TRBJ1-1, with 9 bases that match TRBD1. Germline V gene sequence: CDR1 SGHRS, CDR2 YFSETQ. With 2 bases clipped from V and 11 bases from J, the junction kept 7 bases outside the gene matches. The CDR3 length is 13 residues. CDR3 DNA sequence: TGCGCCAGCAGCTTCATCACAGGGGGCCGGGCTTTCTTT. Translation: CASSFITGGRAFF.

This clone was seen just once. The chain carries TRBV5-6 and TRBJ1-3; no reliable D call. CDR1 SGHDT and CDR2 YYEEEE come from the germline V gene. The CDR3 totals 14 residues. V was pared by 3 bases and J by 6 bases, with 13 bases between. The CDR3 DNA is TGTGCCAGCAGCTCGGGATTCCAGTCAAACACCATATATTTT. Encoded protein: CASSSGFQSNTIYF.

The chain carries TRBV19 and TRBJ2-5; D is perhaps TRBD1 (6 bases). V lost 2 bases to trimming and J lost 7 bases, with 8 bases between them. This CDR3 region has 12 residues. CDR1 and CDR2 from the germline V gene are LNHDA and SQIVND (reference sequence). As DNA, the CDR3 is TGTGCCAGTAGTATAAGAGGGGGGACCCAGTACTTC. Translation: CASSIRGGTQYF.

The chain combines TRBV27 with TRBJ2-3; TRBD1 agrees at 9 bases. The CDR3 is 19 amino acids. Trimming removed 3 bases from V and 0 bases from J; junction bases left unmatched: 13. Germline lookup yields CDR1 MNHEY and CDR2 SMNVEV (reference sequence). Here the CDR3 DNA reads TGTGCCAGCAGTTTTACAGGGGGCGGCGGCGTAACTAGCACAGATACGCAGTATTTT. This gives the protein CASSFTGGGGVTSTDTQYF.

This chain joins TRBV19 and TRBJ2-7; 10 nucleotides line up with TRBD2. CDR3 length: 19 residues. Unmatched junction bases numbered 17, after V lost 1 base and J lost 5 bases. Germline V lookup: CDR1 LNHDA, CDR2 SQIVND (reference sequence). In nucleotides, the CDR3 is TGTGCCAGTAGTATAGTGGCAGGGTCCAGGCTAGCGGGAGTTCACGAGCAGTACTTC. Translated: CASSIVAGSRLAGVHEQYF.

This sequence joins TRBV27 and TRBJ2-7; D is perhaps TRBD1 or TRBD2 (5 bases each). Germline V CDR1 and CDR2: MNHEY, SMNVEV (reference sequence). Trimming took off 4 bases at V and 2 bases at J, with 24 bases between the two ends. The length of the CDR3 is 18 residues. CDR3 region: CASSSPRLGTDLAYEQYF. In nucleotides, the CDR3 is TGTGCCAGCAGTTCCCCCCGGCTAGGGACGGACCTAGCCTACGAGCAGTACTTC.

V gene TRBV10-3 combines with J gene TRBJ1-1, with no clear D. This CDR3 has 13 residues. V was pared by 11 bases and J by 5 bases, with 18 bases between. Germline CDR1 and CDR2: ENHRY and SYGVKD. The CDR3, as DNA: TGTGCCTCCGTCCCCTCTCCGGGTACTGAAGCTTTCTTT. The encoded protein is CASVPSPGTEAFF.

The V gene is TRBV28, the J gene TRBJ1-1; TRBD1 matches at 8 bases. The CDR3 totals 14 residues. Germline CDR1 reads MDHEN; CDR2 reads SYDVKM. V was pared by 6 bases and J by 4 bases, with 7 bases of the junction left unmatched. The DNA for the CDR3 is TGTGCCAGCAGGGGGGGGACAGGAATCACTGAAGCTTTCTTT. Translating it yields CASRGGTGITEAFF.

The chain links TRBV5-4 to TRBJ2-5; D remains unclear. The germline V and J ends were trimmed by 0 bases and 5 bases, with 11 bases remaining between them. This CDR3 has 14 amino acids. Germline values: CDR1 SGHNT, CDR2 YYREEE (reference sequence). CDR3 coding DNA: TGTGCCAGCAGCTTGGAAGGGAATGGTGAGACCCAGTACTTC. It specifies CASSLEGNGETQYF. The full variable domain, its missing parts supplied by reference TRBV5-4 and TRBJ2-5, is ETGVTQSPTHLIKTRGQQVTLRCSSQSGHNTVSWYQQALGQGPQFIFQYYREEENGRGNFPPRFSGLQFPNYSSELNVNALELDDSALYLCASSLEGNGETQYFGPGTRLLVL.

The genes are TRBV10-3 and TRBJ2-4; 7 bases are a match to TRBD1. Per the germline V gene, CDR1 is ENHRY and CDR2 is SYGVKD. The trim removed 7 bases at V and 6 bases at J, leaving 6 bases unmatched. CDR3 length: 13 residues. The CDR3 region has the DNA TGTGCCATCACCTCGGGACAGCCAAACATTCAGTACTTC. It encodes CAITSGQPNIQYF.

This CDR3 reads CASSLGAGLSSYEQYF. The CDR3 region has the DNA TGTGCCAGCAGCTTAGGGGCCGGGTTGAGCTCCTACGAGCAGTACTTC. This sequence joins TRBV11-2 and TRBJ2-7; no clear D. Germline values: CDR1 SGHAT, CDR2 FQNNGV. V was cut by 1 base and J by 0 bases, with 13 bases left in between. The CDR3 is 16 residues long.

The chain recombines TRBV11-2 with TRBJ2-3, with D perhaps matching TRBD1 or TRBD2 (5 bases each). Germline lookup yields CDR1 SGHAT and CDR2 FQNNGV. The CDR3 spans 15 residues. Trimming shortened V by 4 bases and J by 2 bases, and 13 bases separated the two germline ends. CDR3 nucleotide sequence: TGTGCCAGCAGCTGGGGGACGGCAGCCACAGATACGCAGTATTTT. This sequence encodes CASSWGTAATDTQYF.

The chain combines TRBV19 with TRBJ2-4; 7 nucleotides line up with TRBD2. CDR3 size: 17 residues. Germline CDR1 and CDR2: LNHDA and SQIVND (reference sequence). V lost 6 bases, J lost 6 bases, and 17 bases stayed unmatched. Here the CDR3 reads CASSLISWGEGPNIQYF. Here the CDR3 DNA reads TGTGCCAGTAGCCTAATTTCTTGGGGGGAGGGCCCAAACATTCAGTACTTC. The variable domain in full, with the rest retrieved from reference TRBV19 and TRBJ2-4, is DGGITQSPKYLFRKEGQNVTLSCEQNLNHDAMYWYRQDPGQGLRLIYYSQIVNDFQKGDIAEGYSVSREKKESFPLTVTSAQKNPTAFYLCASSLISWGEGPNIQYFGAGTRLSVL.

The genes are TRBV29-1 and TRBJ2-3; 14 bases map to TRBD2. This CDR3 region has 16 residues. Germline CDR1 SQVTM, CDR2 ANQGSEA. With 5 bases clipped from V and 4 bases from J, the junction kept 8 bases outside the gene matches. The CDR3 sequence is CSVLRTSGRLADTQYF. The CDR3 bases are TGCAGCGTTTTACGGACTAGCGGGAGGCTGGCAGATACGCAGTATTTT.

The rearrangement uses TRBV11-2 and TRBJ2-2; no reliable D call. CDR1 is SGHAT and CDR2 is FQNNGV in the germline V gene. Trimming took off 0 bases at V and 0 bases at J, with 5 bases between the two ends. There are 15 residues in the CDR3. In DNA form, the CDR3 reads TGTGCCAGCAGCTTAGAACTGGCGAACACCGGGGAGCTGTTTTTT. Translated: CASSLELANTGELFF.

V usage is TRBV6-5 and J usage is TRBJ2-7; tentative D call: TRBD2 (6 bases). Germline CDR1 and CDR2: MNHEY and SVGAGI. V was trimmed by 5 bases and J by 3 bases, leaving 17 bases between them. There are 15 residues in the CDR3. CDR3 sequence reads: CASSPSITGSYEQYF. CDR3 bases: TGTGCCAGCAGTCCTTCTATTACCGGGAGCTACGAGCAGTACTTC.

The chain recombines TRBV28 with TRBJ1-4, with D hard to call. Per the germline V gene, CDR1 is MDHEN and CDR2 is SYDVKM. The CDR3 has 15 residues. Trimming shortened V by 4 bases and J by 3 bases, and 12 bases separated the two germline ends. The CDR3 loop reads CASSSIGLANEKLFF. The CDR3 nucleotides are TGTGCCAGCAGTTCAATCGGGCTGGCTAATGAAAAACTGTTTTTT.

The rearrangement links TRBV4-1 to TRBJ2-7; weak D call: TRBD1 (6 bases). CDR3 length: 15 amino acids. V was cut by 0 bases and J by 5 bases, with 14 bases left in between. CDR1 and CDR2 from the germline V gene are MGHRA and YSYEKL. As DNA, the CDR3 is TGCGCCAGCAGCCAAGATGGCTACAGGGCCGACGAGCAGTACTTC. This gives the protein CASSQDGYRADEQYF.

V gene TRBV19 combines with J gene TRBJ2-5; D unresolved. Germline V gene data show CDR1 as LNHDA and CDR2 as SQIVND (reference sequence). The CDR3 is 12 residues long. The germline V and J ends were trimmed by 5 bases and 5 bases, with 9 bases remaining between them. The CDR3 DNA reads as TGTGCCAGTAGTTTGACACGGGAGACCCAGTACTTC. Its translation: CASSLTRETQYF.

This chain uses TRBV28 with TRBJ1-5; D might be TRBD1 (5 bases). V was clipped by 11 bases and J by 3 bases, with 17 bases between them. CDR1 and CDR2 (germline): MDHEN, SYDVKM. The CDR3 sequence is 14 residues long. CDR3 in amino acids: CAGSTGGSNQPQHF. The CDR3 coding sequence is TGTGCCGGTTCAACGGGGGGTTCCAATCAGCCCCAGCATTTT.